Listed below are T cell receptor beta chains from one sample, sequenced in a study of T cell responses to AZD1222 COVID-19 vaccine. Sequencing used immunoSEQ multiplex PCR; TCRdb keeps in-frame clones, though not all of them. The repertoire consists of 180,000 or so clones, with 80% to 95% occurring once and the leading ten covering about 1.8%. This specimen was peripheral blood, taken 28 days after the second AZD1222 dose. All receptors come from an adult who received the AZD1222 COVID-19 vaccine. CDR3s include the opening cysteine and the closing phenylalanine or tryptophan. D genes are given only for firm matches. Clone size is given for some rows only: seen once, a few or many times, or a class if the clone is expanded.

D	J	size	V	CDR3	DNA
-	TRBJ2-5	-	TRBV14	CASSQDAPGLGWDQETQYF	TGTGCCAGCAGCCAAGATGCCCCCGGACTGGGGTGGGACCAAGAGACCCAGTACTTC
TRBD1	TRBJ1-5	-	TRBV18	CASSPAGTGGRDQPQHF	TGTGCCAGCTCACCAGCCGGGACAGGGGGCCGGGATCAGCCCCAGCATTTT
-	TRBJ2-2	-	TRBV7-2	CASSFGSANTGELFF	TGTGCCAGCAGCTTTGGAAGTGCGAACACCGGGGAGCTGTTTTTT
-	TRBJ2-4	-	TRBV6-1	CASSEAKNIQYF	TGTGCCAGCAGTGAAGCCAAAAACATTCAGTACTTC
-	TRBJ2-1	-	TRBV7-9	CASSLPAYNEQFF	TGTGCCAGCAGCTTACCGGCGTACAATGAGCAGTTCTTC
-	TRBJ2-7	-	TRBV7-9	CASSFSYGLSSYEQYF	TGTGCCAGCAGCTTTTCTTACGGACTTTCCTCCTACGAGCAGTACTTC
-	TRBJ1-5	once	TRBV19	CASSPEKQERPQHF	TGTGCCAGTAGTCCTGAGAAACAGGAAAGACCCCAGCATTTT
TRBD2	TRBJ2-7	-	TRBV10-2	CASRETSGSFRDEQYF	TGCGCCAGCAGAGAGACTAGCGGGAGTTTTAGGGACGAGCAGTACTTC
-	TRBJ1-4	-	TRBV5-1	CASSPGFTFSNEKLFF	TGCGCCAGCAGCCCGGGTTTTACTTTCTCTAATGAAAAACTGTTTTTT
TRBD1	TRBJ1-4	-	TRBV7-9	CASSLESGQGLGNEKLFF	TGTGCCAGCAGCTTAGAATCCGGACAGGGGCTGGGGAATGAAAAACTGTTTTTT
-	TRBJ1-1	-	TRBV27	CASMPLPGGGTEAFF	TGTGCCAGTATGCCTCTTCCAGGCGGGGGCACTGAAGCTTTCTTT
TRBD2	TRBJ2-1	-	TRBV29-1	CSVPVPGLAGVSYSYNEQFF	TGCAGCGTTCCAGTCCCGGGACTAGCGGGAGTATCCTACTCCTACAATGAGCAGTTCTTC
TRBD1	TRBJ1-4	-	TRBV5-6	CASSLFGTGEAEKLFF	TGTGCCAGCAGCTTATTCGGGACAGGGGAAGCGGAAAAACTGTTTTTT